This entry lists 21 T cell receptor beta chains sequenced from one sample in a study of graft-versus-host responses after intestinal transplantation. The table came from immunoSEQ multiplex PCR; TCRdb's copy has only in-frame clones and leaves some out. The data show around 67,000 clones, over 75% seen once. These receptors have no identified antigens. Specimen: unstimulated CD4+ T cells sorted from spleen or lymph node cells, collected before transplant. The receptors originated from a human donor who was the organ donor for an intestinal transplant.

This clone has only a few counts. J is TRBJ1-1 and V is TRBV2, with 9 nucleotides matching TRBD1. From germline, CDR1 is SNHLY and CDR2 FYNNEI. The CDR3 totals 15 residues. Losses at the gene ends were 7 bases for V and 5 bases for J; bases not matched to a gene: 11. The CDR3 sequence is CASNRGQGRWTEAFF. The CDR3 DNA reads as TGTGCCAGCAACCGCGGACAGGGGCGATGGACTGAAGCTTTCTTT.

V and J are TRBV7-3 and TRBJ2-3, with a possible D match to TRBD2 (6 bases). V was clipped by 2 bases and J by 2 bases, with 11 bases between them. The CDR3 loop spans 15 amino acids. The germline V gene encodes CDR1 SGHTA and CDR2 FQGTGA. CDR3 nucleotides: TGTGCCAGCAGCTTAGGGGGGAGGATCACAGATACGCAGTATTTT. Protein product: CASSLGGRITDTQYF. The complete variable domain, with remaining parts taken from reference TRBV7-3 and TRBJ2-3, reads GAGVSQTPSNKVTEKGKYVELRCDPISGHTALYWYRQSLGQGPEFLIYFQGTGAADDSGLPNDRFFAVRPEGSVSTLKIQRTERGDSAVYLCASSLGGRITDTQYFGPGTRLTVL.

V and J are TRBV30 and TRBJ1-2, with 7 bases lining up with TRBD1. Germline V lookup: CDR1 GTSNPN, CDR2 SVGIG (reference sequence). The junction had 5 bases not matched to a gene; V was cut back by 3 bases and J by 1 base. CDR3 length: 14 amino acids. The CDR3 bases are TGTGCCTGGAGAAGACAGGGCGTTAACTATGGCTACACCTTC. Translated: CAWRRQGVNYGYTF. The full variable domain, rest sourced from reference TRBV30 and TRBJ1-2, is SQTIHQWPATLVQPVGSPLSLECTVEGTSNPNLYWYRQAAGRGLQLLFYSVGIGQISSEVPQNLSASRPQDRQFILSSKKLLLSDSGFYLCAWRRQGVNYGYTFGSGTRLTVV.

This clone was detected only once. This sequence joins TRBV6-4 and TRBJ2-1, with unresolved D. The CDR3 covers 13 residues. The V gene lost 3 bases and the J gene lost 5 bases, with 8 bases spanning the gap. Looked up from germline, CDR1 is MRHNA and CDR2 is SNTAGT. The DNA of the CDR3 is TGTGCCAGCAGTGAAACTGGTAACAATGAGCAGTTCTTC. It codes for CASSETGNNEQFF.

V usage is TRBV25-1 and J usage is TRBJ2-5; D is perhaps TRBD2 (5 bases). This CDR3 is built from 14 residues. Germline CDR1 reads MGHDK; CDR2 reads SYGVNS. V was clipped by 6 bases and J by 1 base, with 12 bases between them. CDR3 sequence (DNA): TGTGCCAGCAGCTACACTAGAATCCAAGAGACCCAGTACTTC. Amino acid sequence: CASSYTRIQETQYF.

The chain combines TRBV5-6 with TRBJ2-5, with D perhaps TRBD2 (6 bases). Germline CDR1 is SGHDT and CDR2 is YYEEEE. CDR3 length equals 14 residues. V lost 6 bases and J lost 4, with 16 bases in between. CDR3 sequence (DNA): TGTGCCAGCATCTCCCTAGCGTCTTCAGAGACCCAGTACTTC. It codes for CASISLASSETQYF.

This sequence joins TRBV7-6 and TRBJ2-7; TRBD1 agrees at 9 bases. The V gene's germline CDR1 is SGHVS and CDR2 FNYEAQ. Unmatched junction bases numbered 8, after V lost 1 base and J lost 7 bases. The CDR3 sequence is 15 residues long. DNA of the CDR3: TGTGCCAGCAGCTTAGGCGGAGGAGGACAGGGGGAGCAGTACGTC. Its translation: CASSLGGGGQGEQYV.

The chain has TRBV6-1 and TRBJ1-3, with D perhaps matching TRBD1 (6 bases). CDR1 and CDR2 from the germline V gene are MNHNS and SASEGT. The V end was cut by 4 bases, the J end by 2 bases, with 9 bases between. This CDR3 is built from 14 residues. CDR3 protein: CASSVGGTGNTIYF. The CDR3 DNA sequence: TGTGCCAGCAGTGTAGGGGGAACTGGAAACACCATATATTTT.

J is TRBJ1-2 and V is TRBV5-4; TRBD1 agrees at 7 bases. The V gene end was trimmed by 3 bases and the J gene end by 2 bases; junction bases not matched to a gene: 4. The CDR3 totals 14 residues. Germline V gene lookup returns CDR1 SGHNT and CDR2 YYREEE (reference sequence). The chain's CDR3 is CASSSGQRNYGYTF. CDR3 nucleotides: TGTGCCAGCAGCTCGGGACAGAGAAACTATGGCTACACCTTC.

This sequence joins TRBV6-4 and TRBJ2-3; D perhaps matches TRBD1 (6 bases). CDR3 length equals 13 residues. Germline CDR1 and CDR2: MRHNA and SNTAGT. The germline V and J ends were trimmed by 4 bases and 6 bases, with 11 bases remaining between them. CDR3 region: CASSALGADTQYF. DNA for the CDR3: TGTGCCAGCAGTGCTTTGGGGGCTGATACGCAGTATTTT.

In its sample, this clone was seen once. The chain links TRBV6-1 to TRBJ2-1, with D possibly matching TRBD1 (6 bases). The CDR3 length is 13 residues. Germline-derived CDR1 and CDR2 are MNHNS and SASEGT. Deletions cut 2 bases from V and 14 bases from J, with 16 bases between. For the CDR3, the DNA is TGTGCCAGCAGTGAACTGGATGGGGGCGTCAAGTTCTTC. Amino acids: CASSELDGGVKFF.

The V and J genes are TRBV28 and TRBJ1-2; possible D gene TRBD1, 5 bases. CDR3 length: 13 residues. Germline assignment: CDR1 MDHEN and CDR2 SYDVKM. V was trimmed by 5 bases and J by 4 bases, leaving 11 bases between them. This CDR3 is CASSGSGGYGYTF. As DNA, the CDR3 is TGTGCCAGCAGTGGGTCGGGGGGCTATGGCTACACCTTC.

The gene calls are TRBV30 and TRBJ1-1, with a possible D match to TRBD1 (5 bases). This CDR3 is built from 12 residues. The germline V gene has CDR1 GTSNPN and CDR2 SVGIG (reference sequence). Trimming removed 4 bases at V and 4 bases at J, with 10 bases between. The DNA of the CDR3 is TGTGCCTGGACGCAGGGAGGCACTGAAGCTTTCTTT. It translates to CAWTQGGTEAFF.

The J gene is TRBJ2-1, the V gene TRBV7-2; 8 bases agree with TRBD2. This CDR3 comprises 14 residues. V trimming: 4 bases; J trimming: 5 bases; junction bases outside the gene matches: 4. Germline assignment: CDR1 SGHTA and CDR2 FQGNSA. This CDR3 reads CASSWRGAHNEQFF. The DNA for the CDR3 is TGTGCCAGCAGCTGGCGGGGGGCCCACAATGAGCAGTTCTTC.

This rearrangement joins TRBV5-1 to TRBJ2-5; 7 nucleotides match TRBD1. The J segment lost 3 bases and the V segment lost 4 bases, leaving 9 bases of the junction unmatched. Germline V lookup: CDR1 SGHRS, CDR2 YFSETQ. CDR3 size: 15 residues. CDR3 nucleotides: TGCGCCAGCAGCATCTTCTCCGACAGGGAAGAGACCCAGTACTTC. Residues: CASSIFSDREETQYF.

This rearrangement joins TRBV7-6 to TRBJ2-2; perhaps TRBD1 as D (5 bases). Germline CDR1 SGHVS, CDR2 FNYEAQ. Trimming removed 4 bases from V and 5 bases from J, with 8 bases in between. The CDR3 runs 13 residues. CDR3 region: CASSSPGTGELFF. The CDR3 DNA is TGTGCCAGCAGCTCCCCAGGGACCGGGGAGCTGTTTTTT.

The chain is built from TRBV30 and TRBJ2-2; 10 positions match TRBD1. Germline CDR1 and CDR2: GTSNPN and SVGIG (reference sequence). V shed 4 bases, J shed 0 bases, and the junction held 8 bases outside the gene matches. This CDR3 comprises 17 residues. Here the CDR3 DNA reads TGTGCCTGGAACCCTTTTGGACAGGGGGCGAACACCGGGGAGCTGTTTTTT. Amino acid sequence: CAWNPFGQGANTGELFF.

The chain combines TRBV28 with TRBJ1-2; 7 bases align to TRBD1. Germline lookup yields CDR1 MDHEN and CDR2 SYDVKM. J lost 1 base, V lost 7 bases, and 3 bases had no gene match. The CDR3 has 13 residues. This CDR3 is CASTWDSNYGYTF. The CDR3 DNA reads TGTGCCAGCACCTGGGACAGTAACTATGGCTACACCTTC.

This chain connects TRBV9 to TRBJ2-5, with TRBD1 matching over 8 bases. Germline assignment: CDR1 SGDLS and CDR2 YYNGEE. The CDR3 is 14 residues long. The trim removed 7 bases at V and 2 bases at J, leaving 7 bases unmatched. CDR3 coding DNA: TGTGCCAGCGGCCTAACAGGGGGGCAAGAGACCCAGTACTTC. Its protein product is CASGLTGGQETQYF.

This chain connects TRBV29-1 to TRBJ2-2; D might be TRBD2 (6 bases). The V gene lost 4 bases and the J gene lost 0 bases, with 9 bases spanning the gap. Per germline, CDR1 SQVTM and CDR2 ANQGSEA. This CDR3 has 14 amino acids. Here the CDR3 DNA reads TGCAGCGTTGTAGCGGACTCGAACACCGGGGAGCTGTTTTTT. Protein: CSVVADSNTGELFF.

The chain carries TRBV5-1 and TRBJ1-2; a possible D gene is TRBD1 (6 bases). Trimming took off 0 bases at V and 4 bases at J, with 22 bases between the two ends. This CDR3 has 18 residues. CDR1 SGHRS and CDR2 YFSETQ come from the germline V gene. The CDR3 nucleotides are TGCGCCAGCAGCTTGGGGGCCTTGGGACAAGCTTTCGGCTATGGCTACACCTTC. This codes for CASSLGALGQAFGYGYTF.